A selection of T cell receptor beta chains follows, all from one sample in a study of cytomegalovirus exposure and HLA in healthy donors. Sequencing was performed with immunoSEQ multiplex PCR; in TCRdb, only in-frame clones are kept and a portion is missing. In the table there are roughly 150,000 clones, around nine tenths of which are singletons. The sample consisted of PBMCs. The receptors derive from a young woman in good health and CMV-seropositive. Each CDR3 is given with its conserved first and last residue. D genes are given only for firm matches. Expanded clones are given a class, and other clones once, few, many or no size at all.

d_gene: TRBD2
v_gene: TRBV7-9
abundance: -
j_gene: TRBJ2-2
CDR3nt: TGTGCCAGCAGCCCCTTACTAGCGGCGAACACCGGGGAGCTGTTTTTT
CDR3aa: CASSPLLAANTGELFF

d_gene: TRBD1
v_gene: TRBV5-4
abundance: -
j_gene: TRBJ2-2
CDR3nt: TGTGCCAGCAGCTGGGACAGGGTGGGAACCGGGGAGCTGTTTTTT
CDR3aa: CASSWDRVGTGELFF

d_gene: -
v_gene: TRBV4-3
abundance: -
j_gene: TRBJ1-3
CDR3nt: TGCGCCAGCAGCCATGACAGGTCGAACTCTGGAAACACCATATATTTT
CDR3aa: CASSHDRSNSGNTIYF

d_gene: TRBD1
v_gene: TRBV15
abundance: -
j_gene: TRBJ2-7
CDR3nt: TGTGCCACCAGCAAAGAAAACAGGGGCGTGGACTACGAGCAGTACTTC
CDR3aa: CATSKENRGVDYEQYF

d_gene: -
v_gene: TRBV4-1
abundance: few
j_gene: TRBJ1-1
CDR3nt: TGCGCCAGCAGCCAAGAGGGGGCTTTGGCTGAAGCTTTCTTT
CDR3aa: CASSQEGALAEAFF

d_gene: -
v_gene: TRBV28
abundance: -
j_gene: TRBJ1-1
CDR3nt: TGTGCCAGCAACCTACGGGAGAGGGACACTGAAGCTTTCTTT
CDR3aa: CASNLRERDTEAFF

d_gene: -
v_gene: TRBV4-2
abundance: -
j_gene: TRBJ2-2
CDR3nt: TGTGCCAGCAGCCAAGATGAGGGGAACACCGGGGAGCTGTTTTTT
CDR3aa: CASSQDEGNTGELFF

d_gene: TRBD1
v_gene: TRBV7-9
abundance: -
j_gene: TRBJ2-3
CDR3nt: TGTGCCAGCAGCCTAAGACAGGGGATGGCAGATACGCAGTATTTT
CDR3aa: CASSLRQGMADTQYF

d_gene: TRBD1
v_gene: TRBV5-6
abundance: once
j_gene: TRBJ1-2
CDR3nt: TGTGCCAGCAGCCCTGACAGGGGGCGTAGTGGCTATGGCTACACCTTC
CDR3aa: CASSPDRGRSGYGYTF

d_gene: TRBD2
v_gene: TRBV7-8
abundance: -
j_gene: TRBJ2-1
CDR3nt: TGTGCCAGCAGCCCGGGACTAGATGATGAGCAGTTCTTC
CDR3aa: CASSPGLDDEQFF

d_gene: -
v_gene: TRBV19
abundance: -
j_gene: TRBJ1-5
CDR3nt: TGTGCCAGTAGTTTCTCAGGGTGGGACAATCAGCCCCAGCATTTT
CDR3aa: CASSFSGWDNQPQHF

d_gene: TRBD2
v_gene: TRBV7-2
abundance: -
j_gene: TRBJ2-7
CDR3nt: TGTGCCAGCAGCTTTGGACTAGCTGCAGGGGCCTACGAGCAGTACTTC
CDR3aa: CASSFGLAAGAYEQYF

d_gene: TRBD1
v_gene: TRBV7-3
abundance: once
j_gene: TRBJ2-5
CDR3nt: TGTGCCAGCAGCTTAATGGGACAGGGAGAGACCCAGTACTTC
CDR3aa: CASSLMGQGETQYF

d_gene: TRBD1
v_gene: TRBV7-9
abundance: -
j_gene: TRBJ1-3
CDR3nt: TGTGCCAGCAGCTCCGAACAGGGGGCGAGAGGAAACACCATATATTTT
CDR3aa: CASSSEQGARGNTIYF

d_gene: TRBD1
v_gene: TRBV6-1
abundance: -
j_gene: TRBJ1-2
CDR3nt: TGTGCCAGCATTTTAACCGGGACAGGGGTTGGCTACACCTTC
CDR3aa: CASILTGTGVGYTF

d_gene: -
v_gene: TRBV9
abundance: -
j_gene: TRBJ2-5
CDR3nt: TGTGCCAGCAGCGTAGGGGGGCTGATCCAAGAGACCCAGTACTTC
CDR3aa: CASSVGGLIQETQYF

d_gene: TRBD2
v_gene: TRBV6-5
abundance: -
j_gene: TRBJ2-1
CDR3nt: TGTGCCAGCAGTTACGCTAGCGGGACTTACAATGAGCAGTTCTTC
CDR3aa: CASSYASGTYNEQFF

d_gene: TRBD2
v_gene: TRBV27
abundance: -
j_gene: TRBJ2-7
CDR3nt: TGTGCCAGCAGTTTAATGGCGGGGGTTACCTACGAGCAGTACTTC
CDR3aa: CASSLMAGVTYEQYF

d_gene: -
v_gene: TRBV30
abundance: -
j_gene: TRBJ1-1
CDR3nt: TGTGCCTGGAGCTCGACGGGAGTTTTAGGAACTGAAGCTTTCTTT
CDR3aa: CAWSSTGVLGTEAFF

d_gene: -
v_gene: TRBV28
abundance: -
j_gene: TRBJ2-5
CDR3nt: TGTGCCAGCAGTTCGGAGACCCAGTACTTC
CDR3aa: CASSSETQYF

d_gene: -
v_gene: TRBV19
abundance: -
j_gene: TRBJ1-2
CDR3nt: TGTGCCAGTAGTATCCTGGTCACGGGCTATGGCTACACCTTC
CDR3aa: CASSILVTGYGYTF

d_gene: TRBD1
v_gene: TRBV18
abundance: -
j_gene: TRBJ1-2
CDR3nt: TGTGCCAGCTCTCCAGGACAGGGGGAACATGGCTACACCTTC
CDR3aa: CASSPGQGEHGYTF

d_gene: -
v_gene: TRBV7-9
abundance: -
j_gene: TRBJ2-7
CDR3nt: TGTGCCAGCAGCTGGGCTGAAGAGCAGTACTTC
CDR3aa: CASSWAEEQYF

d_gene: TRBD2
v_gene: TRBV7-8
abundance: once
j_gene: TRBJ2-1
CDR3nt: TGTGCCAGCAGCTTCCTGACTAGCCGCCATCAACCCAATTACAATGAGCAGTTCTTC
CDR3aa: CASSFLTSRHQPNYNEQFF

d_gene: -
v_gene: TRBV15
abundance: -
j_gene: TRBJ2-5
CDR3nt: TGTGCCACCAGCCCGCGAGGGAAGCAAGAGACCCAGTACTTC
CDR3aa: CATSPRGKQETQYF

d_gene: -
v_gene: TRBV14
abundance: few
j_gene: TRBJ1-1
CDR3nt: TGTGCCAGCAGCCAGAGTCTGATGAACACTGAAGCTTTCTTT
CDR3aa: CASSQSLMNTEAFF

d_gene: TRBD1
v_gene: TRBV7-2
abundance: -
j_gene: TRBJ2-7
CDR3nt: TGTGCCAGCAGCCGAACCTCCGGGACAGGCTACGAGCAGTACTTC
CDR3aa: CASSRTSGTGYEQYF

d_gene: -
v_gene: TRBV16
abundance: -
j_gene: TRBJ2-4
CDR3nt: TGTGCCAGCAGCCAATCCTTGACAATCGACATTCAGTACTTC
CDR3aa: CASSQSLTIDIQYF

d_gene: TRBD2
v_gene: TRBV25-1
abundance: -
j_gene: TRBJ2-1
CDR3nt: TGTGCCAGCAGCCCGGCGGGAGCTGACAATGAGCAGTTCTTC
CDR3aa: CASSPAGADNEQFF

d_gene: TRBD1
v_gene: TRBV6-5
abundance: -
j_gene: TRBJ1-5
CDR3nt: TGTGCCAGCTCCCGGGACAGGGCGAGTTATCAGCCCCAGCATTTT
CDR3aa: CASSRDRASYQPQHF

d_gene: TRBD2
v_gene: TRBV28
abundance: -
j_gene: TRBJ2-7
CDR3nt: TGTGCCAGCTCTAGCCCTAGCGGGAGCAACGAGCAGTACTTC
CDR3aa: CASSSPSGSNEQYF

d_gene: TRBD2
v_gene: TRBV28
abundance: once
j_gene: TRBJ2-7
CDR3nt: TGTGCCAGCAGCTCCCCTCCGGGAGGCTACGAGCAGTACTTC
CDR3aa: CASSSPPGGYEQYF

d_gene: -
v_gene: TRBV1
abundance: -
j_gene: TRBJ2-2
CDR3nt: TGCACCAGCAGCCAAGATCCCCCTAGCGGGAGGCCCGGGGAGCTGTTTTTT
CDR3aa: CTSSQDPPSGRPGELFF

d_gene: -
v_gene: TRBV15
abundance: few
j_gene: TRBJ1-2
CDR3nt: TGTGCCACCAGCAGAGAGACACTGTATGGCTACACCTTC
CDR3aa: CATSRETLYGYTF

d_gene: -
v_gene: TRBV10-3
abundance: -
j_gene: TRBJ1-1
CDR3nt: TGTGCCATCAGTGAGGGGGCAGACACTGAAGCTTTCTTT
CDR3aa: CAISEGADTEAFF

d_gene: -
v_gene: TRBV4-2
abundance: -
j_gene: TRBJ2-5
CDR3nt: TGTGCCAGCAGCCAAGTCCGGCCTAGCCAAGAGACCCAGTACTTC
CDR3aa: CASSQVRPSQETQYF

d_gene: -
v_gene: TRBV5-1
abundance: -
j_gene: TRBJ1-2
CDR3nt: TGCGCCAGCAGCCCACCAAATGCGCTACTCACCTTC
CDR3aa: CASSPPNALLTF

d_gene: -
v_gene: TRBV2
abundance: few
j_gene: TRBJ2-7
CDR3nt: -
CDR3aa: CASILASGSYEQYF

d_gene: -
v_gene: TRBV5-1
abundance: -
j_gene: TRBJ1-1
CDR3nt: TGCGCCAGCAGCCCCGCCGGGAGAATGTACCTGAACACTGAAGCTTTCTTT
CDR3aa: CASSPAGRMYLNTEAFF

d_gene: -
v_gene: TRBV28
abundance: -
j_gene: TRBJ1-4
CDR3nt: TGTGCCAGCAGGGGGCCGGACCCGCTGAATGAAAAACTGTTTTTT
CDR3aa: CASRGPDPLNEKLFF

d_gene: -
v_gene: TRBV9
abundance: -
j_gene: TRBJ1-4
CDR3nt: TGTGCCAGCAGCGACCGATCGGGGTCGTCAACTAATGAAAAACTGTTTTTT
CDR3aa: CASSDRSGSSTNEKLFF

d_gene: -
v_gene: TRBV5-4
abundance: -
j_gene: TRBJ1-4
CDR3nt: TGTGCCAGCAGCTTGAGTTACGAGCGTTCAAATGAAAAACTGTTTTTT
CDR3aa: CASSLSYERSNEKLFF

d_gene: TRBD1
v_gene: TRBV7-8
abundance: -
j_gene: TRBJ1-2
CDR3nt: TGTGCCAGCAGCTTAGAGGGGGCATATGGCTACACCTTC
CDR3aa: CASSLEGAYGYTF

d_gene: TRBD2
v_gene: TRBV27
abundance: -
j_gene: TRBJ2-5
CDR3nt: TGTGCCAGCAGCCAAGCGGGAGAAAGGGAGACCCAGTACTTC
CDR3aa: CASSQAGERETQYF

d_gene: TRBD1
v_gene: TRBV10-2
abundance: -
j_gene: TRBJ2-1
CDR3nt: TGCGCCAGCATAGACAGGGAGTGGTCCTACAATGAGCAGTTCTTC
CDR3aa: CASIDREWSYNEQFF

d_gene: -
v_gene: TRBV18
abundance: -
j_gene: TRBJ2-7
CDR3nt: TGTGCCAGCTCACCTCGCCAGAGCGACGAGCAGTACTTC
CDR3aa: CASSPRQSDEQYF